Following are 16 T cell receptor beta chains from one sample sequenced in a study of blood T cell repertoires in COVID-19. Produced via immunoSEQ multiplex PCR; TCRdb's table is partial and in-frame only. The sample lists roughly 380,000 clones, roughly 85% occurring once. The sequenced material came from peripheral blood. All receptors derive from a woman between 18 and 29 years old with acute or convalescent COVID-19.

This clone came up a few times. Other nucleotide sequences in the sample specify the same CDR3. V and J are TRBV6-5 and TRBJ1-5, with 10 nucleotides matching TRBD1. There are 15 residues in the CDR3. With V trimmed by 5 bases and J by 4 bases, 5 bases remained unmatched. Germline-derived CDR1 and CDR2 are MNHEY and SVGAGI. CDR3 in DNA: TGTGCCAGCAGTACCCGGGACAGGGGAAATCAGCCCCAGCATTTT. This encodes CASSTRDRGNQPQHF.

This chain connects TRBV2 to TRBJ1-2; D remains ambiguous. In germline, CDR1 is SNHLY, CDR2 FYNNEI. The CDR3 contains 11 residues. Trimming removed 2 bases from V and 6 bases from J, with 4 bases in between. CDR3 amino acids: CASSEFDGYTF. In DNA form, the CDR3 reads TGTGCCAGCAGTGAATTCGATGGCTACACCTTC. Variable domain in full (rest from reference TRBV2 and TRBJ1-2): EPEVTQTPSHQVTQMGQEVILRCVPISNHLYFYWYRQILGQKVEFLVSFYNNEISEKSEIFDDQFSVERPDGSNFTLKIRSTKLEDSAMYFCASSEFDGYTFGSGTRLTVV.

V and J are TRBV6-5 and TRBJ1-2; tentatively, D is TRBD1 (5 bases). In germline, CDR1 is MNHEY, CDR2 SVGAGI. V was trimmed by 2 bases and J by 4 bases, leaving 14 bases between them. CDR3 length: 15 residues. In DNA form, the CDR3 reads TGTGCCAGCAGTTACACCCAGGGAGGAGGCTATGGCTACACCTTC. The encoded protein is CASSYTQGGGYGYTF.

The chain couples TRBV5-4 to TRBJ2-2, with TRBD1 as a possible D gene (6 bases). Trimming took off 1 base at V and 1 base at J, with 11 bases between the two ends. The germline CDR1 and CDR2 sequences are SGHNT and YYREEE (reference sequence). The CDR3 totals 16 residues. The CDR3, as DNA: TGTGCCAGCAGCTTGAATGGGGGCCGGAACACCGGGGAGCTGTTTTTT. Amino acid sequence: CASSLNGGRNTGELFF.

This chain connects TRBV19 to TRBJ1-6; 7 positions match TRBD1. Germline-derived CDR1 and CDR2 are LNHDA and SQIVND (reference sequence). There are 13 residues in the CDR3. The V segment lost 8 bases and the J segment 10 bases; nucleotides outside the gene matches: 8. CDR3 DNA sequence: TGTGCCAGTCAAGACAGGGAAGGATCACCCCTCCACTTT. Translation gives CASQDREGSPLHF.

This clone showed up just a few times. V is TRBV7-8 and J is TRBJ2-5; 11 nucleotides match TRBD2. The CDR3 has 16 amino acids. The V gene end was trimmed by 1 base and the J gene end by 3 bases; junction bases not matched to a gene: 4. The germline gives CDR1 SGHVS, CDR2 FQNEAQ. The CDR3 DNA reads TGTGCCAGCAGCTTAGTCGGTAGCGGGGGGGAAGAGACCCAGTACTTC. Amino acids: CASSLVGSGGEETQYF.

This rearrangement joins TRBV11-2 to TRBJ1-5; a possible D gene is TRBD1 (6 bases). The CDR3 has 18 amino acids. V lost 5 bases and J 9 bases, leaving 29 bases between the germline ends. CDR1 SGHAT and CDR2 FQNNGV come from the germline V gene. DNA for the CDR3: TGTGCCAGCAGCCCCCGGACAGAAAGCCAAAAGACGCAGTGGCCCCAGCATTTT. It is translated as CASSPRTESQKTQWPQHF.

The CDR3 coding sequence is TGTGCCAGTAGTATACTCAGGGACTATGGCTACACCTTC. This codes for CASSILRDYGYTF. The chain carries TRBV19 and TRBJ1-2; perhaps TRBD1 as D (5 bases). The CDR3 is 13 residues long. CDR1 is LNHDA and CDR2 is SQIVND in the germline V gene (reference sequence). V was trimmed by 2 bases and J by 3 bases, leaving 7 bases between them.

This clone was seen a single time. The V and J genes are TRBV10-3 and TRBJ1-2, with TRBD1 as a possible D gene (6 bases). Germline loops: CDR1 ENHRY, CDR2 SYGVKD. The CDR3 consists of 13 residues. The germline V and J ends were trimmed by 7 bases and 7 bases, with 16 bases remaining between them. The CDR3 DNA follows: TGTGCCATCAATCAGGACAGTTCGCTTGGCTACACCTTC. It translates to CAINQDSSLGYTF.

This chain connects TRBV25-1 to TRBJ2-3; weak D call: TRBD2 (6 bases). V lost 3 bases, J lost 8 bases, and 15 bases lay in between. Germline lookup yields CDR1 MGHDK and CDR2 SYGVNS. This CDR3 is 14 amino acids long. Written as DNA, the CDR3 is TGTGCCAGCAGTGATTCGGCAGACGGGGGTACGCAGTATTTT. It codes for CASSDSADGGTQYF.

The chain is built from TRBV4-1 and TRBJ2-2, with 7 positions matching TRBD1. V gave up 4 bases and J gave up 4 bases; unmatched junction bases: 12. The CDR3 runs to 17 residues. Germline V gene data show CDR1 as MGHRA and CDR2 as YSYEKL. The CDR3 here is CASSRSLGTDSTGELFF. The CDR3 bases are TGCGCCAGCAGCCGGTCCCTTGGGACAGATTCCACCGGGGAGCTGTTTTTT.

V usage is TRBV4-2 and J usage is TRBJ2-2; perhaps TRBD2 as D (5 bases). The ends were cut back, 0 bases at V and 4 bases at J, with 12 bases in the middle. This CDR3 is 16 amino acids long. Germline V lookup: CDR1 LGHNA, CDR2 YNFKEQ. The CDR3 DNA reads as TGTGCCAGCAGCCAAGACAAGGCTAGCCCCACCGGGGAGCTGTTTTTT. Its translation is CASSQDKASPTGELFF.

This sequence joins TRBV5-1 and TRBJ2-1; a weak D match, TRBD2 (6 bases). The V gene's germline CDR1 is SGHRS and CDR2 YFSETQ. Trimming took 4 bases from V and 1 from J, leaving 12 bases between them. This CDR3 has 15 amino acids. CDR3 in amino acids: CASSVLAPSYNEQFF. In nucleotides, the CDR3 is TGCGCCAGCAGCGTACTAGCCCCTTCCTACAATGAGCAGTTCTTC. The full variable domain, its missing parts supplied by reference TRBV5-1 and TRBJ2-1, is KAGVTQTPRYLIKTRGQQVTLSCSPISGHRSVSWYQQTPGQGLQFLFEYFSETQRNKGNFPGRFSGRQFSNSRSEMNVSTLELGDSALYLCASSVLAPSYNEQFFGPGTRLTVL.

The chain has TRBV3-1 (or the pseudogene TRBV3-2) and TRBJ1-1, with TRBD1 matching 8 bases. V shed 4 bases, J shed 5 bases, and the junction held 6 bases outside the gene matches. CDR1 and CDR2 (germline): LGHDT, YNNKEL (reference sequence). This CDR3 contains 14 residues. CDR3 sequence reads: CASSLPGQETEAFF. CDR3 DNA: TGTGCCAGCAGCCTCCCGGGACAGGAGACTGAAGCTTTCTTT.

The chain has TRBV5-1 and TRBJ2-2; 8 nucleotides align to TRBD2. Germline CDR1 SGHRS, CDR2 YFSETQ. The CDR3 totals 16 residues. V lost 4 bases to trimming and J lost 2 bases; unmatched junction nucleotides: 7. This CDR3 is CASSALLAVNTGELFF. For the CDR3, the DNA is TGCGCCAGCAGCGCCCTACTAGCGGTTAACACCGGGGAGCTGTTTTTT.

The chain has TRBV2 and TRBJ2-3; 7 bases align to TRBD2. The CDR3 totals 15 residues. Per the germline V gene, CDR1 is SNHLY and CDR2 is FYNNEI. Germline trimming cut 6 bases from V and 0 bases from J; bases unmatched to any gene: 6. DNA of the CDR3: TGTGCCAGCAGGGCGGGAGTTACTAGCACAGATACGCAGTATTTT. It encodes CASRAGVTSTDTQYF.